The subject of this entry is one T cell receptor (beta chain). Antigen specificity is unknown. This sample is part of a study of CD8 T cells in Susac syndrome. Study as a whole: Susac syndrome patients were untreated, on corticosteroids with some adding intravenous immunoglobulin, or on intravenous immunoglobulin only. Overall study results and limits: The study acknowledged a relatively small number of individuals in its TCR sequencing and HLA analysis.

CDR3 size: 13 residues. In germline, CDR1 is SGHVS, CDR2 FNYEAQ. V dropped 5 bases and J dropped 5 bases, with 9 bases sitting between them. Blood CD8+ and CD4+ T cells underwent high-throughput TCR beta sequencing. Patients with Susac syndrome fulfilled recently defined diagnostic criteria for definite or probable disease. The RNA input was about 0.5 to 1 ug, and it was reverse transcribed with random hexamers. TCRdb redid the calling of the immunoSEQ multiplex PCR reads with MiXCR, one entry per CDR3 protein. The repertoire holds about 180,000 distinct CDR3 sequences, with 85% to 95% as singletons. The rearrangement uses TRBV7-6 and TRBJ1-4; maybe TRBD1 (5 bases). This sequence was found in a human donor with Susac syndrome. The sequenced material came from CD4+ T cells from PBMCs. The CDR3 coding sequence is TGTGCCAGCAGCCAGGGCCAAAATGAAAAACTGTTTTTT. Amino acid sequence: CASSQGQNEKLFF.